A single sample gave rise to the 14 T cell receptor beta chains below, sequenced in a study of metastatic and nonmetastatic thyroid tumors. Thyroid surgery was preceded by no treatment in any patient. TCRdb re-clonotyped the PCR reads through MiXCR. The sample holds around 14,000 clones, 24% seen once. Sequencing was carried out using tumor tissue. Source of these receptors: a female donor with papillary thyroid cancer or a benign thyroid nodule (not recorded which). Some clones in this sample may be carry-over from other donors' samples.

This clone showed up just a few times. The chain recombines TRBV4-1 with TRBJ2-7; TRBD2 matches 7 bases. Germline V gene lookup returns CDR1 MGHRA and CDR2 YSYEKL. The CDR3 contains 14 residues. The trim removed 0 bases at V and 12 bases at J, leaving 11 bases unmatched. CDR3: CASSQDVGGLSLYF. CDR3 in DNA: TGCGCCAGCAGCCAAGATGTGGGAGGGCTTTCTCTGTACTTC.

This clone was detected ten times or more. A read error is possible here, since a much larger clone lies one base away. V is TRBV5-1 and J is TRBJ2-3, with 12 bases lining up with TRBD2. CDR3 length: 16 residues. V was pared by 0 bases and J by 8 bases, with 7 bases of the junction left unmatched. Germline CDR1 SGHRS, CDR2 YFSETQ. CDR3 nucleotides: TGCGCCAGCAGCTTGGGGCTAGCGGGAGGGGCAGGTACGCAGTATTTT. Encoded protein: CASSLGLAGGAGTQYF.

This clone was observed a handful of times. V usage is TRBV10-2 and J usage is TRBJ2-7; no clear D gene. The germline gives CDR1 WSHSY, CDR2 SAAADI. This CDR3 is built from 11 residues. V was cut by 2 bases and J by 10 bases, with 9 bases left in between. Written as DNA, the CDR3 is TGCGCCAGCAGTGAGGGGTTGTGTCAGTACTTC. It is translated as CASSEGLCQYF.

In its sample, this clone was seen many times. CDR3 protein: CASSLPGQGSLYQETQYF. The DNA for the CDR3 is TGCGCCAGCAGTCTACCGGGACAGGGAAGTTTGTACCAAGAGACCCAGTACTTC. The rearrangement joins TRBV4-1 to TRBJ2-5, with 9 bases fitting TRBD1. This CDR3 region has 18 residues. With V trimmed by 6 bases and J by 0 bases, 14 bases remained unmatched. Germline CDR1 MGHRA, CDR2 YSYEKL.

The chain recombines TRBV19 with TRBJ2-7; tentative D call: TRBD2 (5 bases). Germline V gene sequence: CDR1 LNHDA, CDR2 SQIVND (reference sequence). The CDR3 totals 15 residues. Trimming took off 5 bases at V and 2 bases at J, with 16 bases between the two ends. CDR3 bases: TGTGCCAGTAGTCTTCCCGGCGGGTCAGCCTACGAGCAGTACTTC. It translates to CASSLPGGSAYEQYF.

This clone was recorded at least ten times. The CDR3 bases are TGTGCCACCAGTGATTACAGCTCCTACAATGAGCAGTTCTTC. This sequence encodes CATSDYSSYNEQFF. This chain uses TRBV24-1 with TRBJ2-1, with D unclear. V lost 2 bases to trimming and J lost 0 bases, with 4 bases between them. This CDR3 is 14 amino acids long. CDR1 and CDR2 (germline): KGHDR, SFDVKD.

Relative to its sample, this clone is medium-sized. The chain joins TRBV25-1 to TRBJ2-1, with 8 bases identical to TRBD2. Trimming removed 3 bases from V and 0 bases from J; junction bases left unmatched: 4. The germline CDR1 and CDR2 sequences are MGHDK and SYGVNS. The CDR3 is 16 amino acids. CDR3 DNA sequence: TGTGCCAGCAGTGACAGACTAGCGAGCTCCTACAATGAGCAGTTCTTC. Translated, it gives CASSDRLASSYNEQFF.

The V and J genes are TRBV20-1 and TRBJ1-2; 9 nucleotides line up with TRBD1. J lost 4 bases, V lost 7 bases, and 7 bases had no gene match. Germline V gene data show CDR1 as DFQATT and CDR2 as SNEGSKA (reference sequence). CDR3 length: 13 residues. CDR3 nucleotide sequence: TGCAGTGACCGGGACAGGGACGTCTATGGCTACACCTTC. Translating gives CSDRDRDVYGYTF.

The sample holds a few counts of this clone. This chain links TRBV6-4 with TRBJ2-1; 9 positions agree with TRBD1. The trim removed 2 bases at V and 5 bases at J, leaving 1 base unmatched. Germline loops: CDR1 MRHNA, CDR2 SNTAGT. The CDR3 is made up of 14 amino acids. The CDR3 DNA reads as TGTGCCAGCAGTGACGGACAGGGGAACAATGAGCAGTTCTTC. Translated, it gives CASSDGQGNNEQFF.

This clone was recorded at least ten times. The V and J genes are TRBV5-1 and TRBJ1-1; TRBD1 aligns across 7 bases. In germline, CDR1 is SGHRS, CDR2 YFSETQ. The CDR3 is made up of 16 amino acids. Trimming removed 4 bases from V and 6 bases from J; junction bases left unmatched: 15. Here the CDR3 reads CASSGPGQVRKAEAFF. The CDR3 coding sequence is TGCGCCAGCAGCGGACCCGGACAGGTGAGAAAAGCTGAAGCTTTCTTT. The entire variable domain, with the rest obtained from reference TRBV5-1 and TRBJ1-1, is as follows: KAGVTQTPRYLIKTRGQQVTLSCSPISGHRSVSWYQQTPGQGLQFLFEYFSETQRNKGNFPGRFSGRQFSNSRSEMNVSTLELGDSALYLCASSGPGQVRKAEAFFGQGTRLTVV.

This clone occurred once. The chain recombines TRBV5-4 with TRBJ2-5, with 8 positions matching TRBD2. Germline-derived CDR1 and CDR2 are SGHNT and YYREEE (reference sequence). CDR3 length: 16 amino acids. V trimming: 1 base; J trimming: 5 bases; junction bases outside the gene matches: 10. Written as DNA, the CDR3 is TGTGCCAGCAGCTTGATGGTGTCGGGAGGGCTTGAGACCCAGTACTTC. It codes for CASSLMVSGGLETQYF.

The chain is built from TRBV6-1 and TRBJ2-2, with D uncertain. The V end lost 6 bases, the J end lost 6 bases, and 14 bases lay between the germline ends. Per germline, CDR1 MNHNS and CDR2 SASEGT. The CDR3 runs to 14 residues. As DNA, the CDR3 is TGTGCCAGCAGGGTTCTTGGCGAGCCCGGGGAGCTGTTTTTT. Residues: CASRVLGEPGELFF.

The chain carries TRBV20-1 and TRBJ1-1; 10 nucleotides align to TRBD1. CDR1 is DFQATT and CDR2 is SNEGSKA in the germline V gene (reference sequence). Unmatched junction bases numbered 12, after V lost 1 base and J lost 1 base. This CDR3 has 18 amino acids. The CDR3 here is CSARVVTGTGAGNTEAFF. CDR3 nucleotides: TGCAGTGCTAGAGTTGTGACAGGGACAGGGGCCGGGAACACTGAAGCTTTCTTT.

This clone was counted between two and nine times. J is TRBJ2-3 and V is TRBV6-1, with TRBD2 matching over 12 bases. The V segment lost 0 bases and the J segment 4 bases; nucleotides outside the gene matches: 2. CDR3 length: 16 residues. Germline CDR1 and CDR2: MNHNS and SASEGT. The chain's CDR3 is CASSEALAGGPDTQYF. Written as DNA, the CDR3 is TGTGCCAGCAGTGAAGCACTAGCGGGAGGACCAGATACGCAGTATTTT.